The present T cell receptor beta chain was sequenced within a study of naive and memory T cell subsets. An equimolar mix of two oligonucleotides served as the beta constant-region primer for TRBC1 and TRBC2. Ligated cDNA was amplified by four rounds of PCR with nested alpha and beta constant-region primers and SP2. TCRdb used MiXCR to reprocess the UMI-ligation and nested PCR reads, holding one entry per CDR3 protein. The top ten clones hold more than 0.8% of a sample with around 130,000 distinct CDR3 sequences, approximately 37% of them seen once. This clonotype was found a few times. V gave up 3 bases and J gave up 4 bases, with 15 bases separating them. This CDR3 is 15 amino acids long. The germline V gene has CDR1 MGHRA and CDR2 YSYEKL.

The source of this sequence is a human donor in good health. The source material was central memory CD4+ T cells from blood. V gene TRBV4-1 combines with J gene TRBJ1-2, with D possibly TRBD1 on 5 matching bases. The CDR3 DNA is TGCGCCAGCAGCCACACGACAGCTATGGTCTATGGCTACACCTTC. Translated, it gives CASSHTTAMVYGYTF.